This TCR beta chain was retrieved from a study of CD4+ T cells in melanoma. The V gene lost 1 base and the J gene lost 0 bases, with 7 bases spanning the gap. The germline CDR1 and CDR2 sequences are LNHDA and SQIVND (reference sequence). The CDR3 is 15 residues long. Profiled with immunoSEQ multiplex PCR; TCRdb holds only in-frame clones, not every one. Among about 140,000 clones listed, about 93% were seen once. This chain uses TRBV19 with TRBJ1-5; D is uncertain. The sequence was obtained from a human donor with melanoma. The CDR3 is CASSIVGYSNQPQHF. Here the CDR3 DNA reads TGTGCCAGTAGTATAGTCGGCTATAGCAATCAGCCCCAGCATTTT.